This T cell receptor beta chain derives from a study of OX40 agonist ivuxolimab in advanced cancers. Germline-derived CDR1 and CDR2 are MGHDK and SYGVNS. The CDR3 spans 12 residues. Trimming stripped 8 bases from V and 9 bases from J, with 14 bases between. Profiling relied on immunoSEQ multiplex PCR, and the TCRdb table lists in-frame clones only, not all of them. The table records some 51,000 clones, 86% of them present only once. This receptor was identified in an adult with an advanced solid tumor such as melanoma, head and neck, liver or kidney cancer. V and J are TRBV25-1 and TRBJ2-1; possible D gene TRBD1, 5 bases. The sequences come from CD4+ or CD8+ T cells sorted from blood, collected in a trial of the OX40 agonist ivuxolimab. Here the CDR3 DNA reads TGTGCCAGCCTCCTCCAGGGCAGTGAGCAGTTCTTC. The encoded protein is CASLLQGSEQFF.